The 4 T cell receptor beta chains listed next were all sequenced from one sample in a study of T cells after yellow fever vaccination. TCRdb reanalysed the 5' RACE reads using MiXCR and keeps one entry per CDR3 protein. Of roughly 500,000 distinct CDR3 sequences in the sample, under 25% are singletons; the top ten hold 13% to 15%. The sample here was PBMCs, taken 15 days after the yellow fever booster vaccination. Receptors were obtained from a man between 25 and 39 years old who received the YFV17D yellow fever vaccine.

This clonotype was observed a few times. The chain has TRBV4-3 and TRBJ1-6; no clear D gene. CDR1 is LGHNA and CDR2 is YSLEER in the germline V gene. The CDR3 is 13 residues long. V gave up 5 bases and J gave up 7 bases, with 9 bases separating them. This CDR3 is CASSSEPNSPLHF. CDR3 bases: TGCGCCAGCAGCTCCGAGCCGAATTCACCCCTCCACTTT.

This clonotype turned up a few times. V and J are TRBV7-2 and TRBJ2-3; possible D gene TRBD1, 5 bases. Trimming removed 6 bases from V and 6 bases from J, with 10 bases in between. The V gene's germline CDR1 is SGHTA and CDR2 FQGNSA. This CDR3 comprises 12 residues. CDR3 DNA sequence: TGTGCCAGCAGTAACAGGCGTGATACGCAGTATTTT. Encoded protein: CASSNRRDTQYF.

The sample holds a few counts of this clonotype. The CDR3 region is CASSSRLAGGRLNSYEQYF. CDR3 DNA: TGTGCCAGCAGCTCAAGACTAGCGGGAGGGCGGCTTAACTCCTACGAGCAGTACTTC. This chain uses TRBV11-2 with TRBJ2-7, with TRBD2 matching over 14 bases. This CDR3 has 19 amino acids. Germline CDR1 is SGHAT and CDR2 is FQNNGV. The ends lost 4 bases at V and 0 bases at J; junction bases unmatched: 11. Together with reference TRBV11-2 and TRBJ2-7, the CDR3 gives the full variable domain: EAGVAQSPRYKIIEKRQSVAFWCNPISGHATLYWYQQILGQGPKLLIQFQNNGVVDDSQLPKDRFSAERLKGVDSTLKIQPAKLEDSAVYLCASSSRLAGGRLNSYEQYFGPGTRLTVT.

The table lists this clonotype with a few counts. The chain combines TRBV10-3 with TRBJ1-5; D is undetermined. The germline V gene has CDR1 ENHRY and CDR2 SYGVKD. The germline V and J ends were trimmed by 4 bases and 5 bases, with 12 bases remaining between them. This CDR3 has 14 residues. DNA for the CDR3: TGTGCCATCAGTGGCGGAGGACCAGATCAGCCCCAGCATTTT. Its protein is CAISGGGPDQPQHF.